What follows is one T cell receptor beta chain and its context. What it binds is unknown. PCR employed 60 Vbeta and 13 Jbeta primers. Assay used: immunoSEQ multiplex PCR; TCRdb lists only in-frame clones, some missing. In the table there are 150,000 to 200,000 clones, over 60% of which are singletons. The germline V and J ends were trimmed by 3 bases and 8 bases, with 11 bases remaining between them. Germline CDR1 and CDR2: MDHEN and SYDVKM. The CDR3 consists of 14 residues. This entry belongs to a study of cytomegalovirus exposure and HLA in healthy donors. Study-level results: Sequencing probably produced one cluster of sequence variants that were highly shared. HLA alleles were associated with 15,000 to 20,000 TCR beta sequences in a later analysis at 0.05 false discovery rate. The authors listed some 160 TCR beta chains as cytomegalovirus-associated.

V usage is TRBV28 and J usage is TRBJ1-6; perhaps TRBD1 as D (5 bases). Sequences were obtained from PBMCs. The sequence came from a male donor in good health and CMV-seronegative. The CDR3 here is CASSLRRVDSPLHF. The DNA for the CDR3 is TGTGCCAGCAGTTTGCGCAGGGTAGATTCACCCCTCCACTTT.